Below are 21 T cell receptor beta chains sequenced from a single sample in a study of Ad26.COV2.S vaccination and SARS-CoV-2 variants. As for treatment: some 20 received Ad26.COV2.S at low or high dose, single or two shots; 5 received placebo; per-sample allocation not given. Specimen acquisition occurred on day 63 following the initial vaccine or placebo injection. The table came from immunoSEQ multiplex PCR; TCRdb's copy has only in-frame clones and leaves some out. The table has hundreds of thousands of clones, roughly 81% seen once. The sample here was peripheral blood, taken in a trial of Ad26.COV2.S vaccine versus placebo. The source of these receptors is a person aged 18 to 59 who received the Ad26.COV2.S COVID-19 vaccine or a placebo.

J is TRBJ2-2 and V is TRBV2; no clear D. CDR1 SNHLY and CDR2 FYNNEI come from the germline V gene. The CDR3 sequence is 11 residues long. Trimming took off 8 bases at V and 6 bases at J, with 7 bases between the two ends. CDR3 DNA sequence: TGTGCCAGCGGGATCCCCGGGGAGCTGTTTTTT. Protein product: CASGIPGELFF. The complete variable domain, with remaining parts taken from reference TRBV2 and TRBJ2-2, reads EPEVTQTPSHQVTQMGQEVILRCVPISNHLYFYWYRQILGQKVEFLVSFYNNEISEKSEIFDDQFSVERPDGSNFTLKIRSTKLEDSAMYFCASGIPGELFFGEGSRLTVL.

This clone was observed a handful of times. The chain joins TRBV7-6 to TRBJ1-3, with 9 nucleotides matching TRBD1. With V trimmed by 5 bases and J by 3 bases, 5 bases remained unmatched. Germline values: CDR1 SGHVS, CDR2 FNYEAQ. The CDR3 sequence is 15 residues long. The CDR3 region has the DNA TGTGCCAGCAGCGGAGGGACAGGGCTTGGAAACACCATATATTTT. Its protein is CASSGGTGLGNTIYF.

The V call is TRBV2, the J call TRBJ1-2, with 8 bases matching TRBD1. CDR1 SNHLY and CDR2 FYNNEI come from the germline V gene. V was clipped by 6 bases and J by 4 bases; unmatched bases: 10. This CDR3 has 15 amino acids. The CDR3 nucleotides read TGTGCCAGCAGACGGACAGACAGGGGATCCTATGGCTACACCTTC. The encoded protein is CASRRTDRGSYGYTF.

Here the CDR3 DNA reads TGCAGCGCCATCGGACTAGCGGGAGGGAATGAGCAGTTCTTC. This translates into CSAIGLAGGNEQFF. This chain links TRBV29-1 with TRBJ2-1; 15 nucleotides match TRBD2. Trimming at V came to 7 bases and at J to 7 bases, leaving 5 bases not matched to a gene. The germline V gene has CDR1 SQVTM and CDR2 ANQGSEA. The CDR3 sequence is 14 residues long.

CDR3 nucleotide sequence: TGTGCCACCAGTGATCGTGTCTCCTACGAGCAGTACTTC. Amino acid sequence: CATSDRVSYEQYF. The chain links TRBV24-1 to TRBJ2-7; D unresolved. Trimming took off 3 bases at V and 0 bases at J, with 5 bases between the two ends. Germline loops: CDR1 KGHDR, CDR2 SFDVKD. This CDR3 is built from 13 residues.

This chain connects TRBV5-6 to TRBJ2-5; 9 positions match TRBD1. The germline CDR1 and CDR2 sequences are SGHDT and YYEEEE. Trimming cost V 4 bases and J 5 bases; bases outside gene matches: 9. CDR3 size: 15 residues. The CDR3 nucleotides read TGTGCCAGCAGCCCCAACAGGGGGCAGGTGGAGACCCAGTACTTC. It yields the protein CASSPNRGQVETQYF.

The chain joins TRBV24-1 to TRBJ2-5; D may be TRBD2 (6 bases). This CDR3 is built from 16 residues. V was pared by 3 bases and J by 4 bases, with 17 bases between. CDR1 is KGHDR and CDR2 is SFDVKD in the germline V gene. The CDR3 region is CATSDPSRGGGETQYF. The CDR3 nucleotides read TGTGCCACCAGTGATCCGTCGCGGGGAGGTGGAGAGACCCAGTACTTC.

The rearrangement links TRBV6-5 to TRBJ2-2, with TRBD1 as a possible D gene (5 bases). The CDR3 is 16 amino acids. Germline lookup yields CDR1 MNHEY and CDR2 SVGAGI. V dropped 0 bases and J dropped 5 bases, with 13 bases sitting between them. The CDR3 here is CASSYSVGAWTGELFF. CDR3 in DNA: TGTGCCAGCAGTTACTCAGTAGGGGCCTGGACCGGGGAGCTGTTTTTT.

The gene calls are TRBV15 and TRBJ2-1, with 9 bases fitting TRBD2. This CDR3 has 15 residues. Germline CDR1 and CDR2: LNHNV and YYDKDF (reference sequence). The junction had 6 bases not matched to a gene; V was cut back by 1 base and J by 8 bases. CDR3 sequence reads: CATSRVREGRYEQFF. CDR3 sequence (DNA): TGTGCCACCAGCAGAGTGCGGGAGGGCCGCTATGAGCAGTTCTTC. The variable domain in full, with the rest retrieved from reference TRBV15 and TRBJ2-1, is DAMVIQNPRYQVTQFGKPVTLSCSQTLNHNVMYWYQQKSSQAPKLLFHYYDKDFNNEADTPDNFQSRRPNTSFCFLDIRSPGLGDTAMYLCATSRVREGRYEQFFGPGTRLTVL.

The chain is built from TRBV5-1 and TRBJ1-5; the D is unclear. Between the trimmed V and J ends, which lost 1 base and 5 bases, there was a span of 13 bases. Germline V lookup: CDR1 SGHRS, CDR2 YFSETQ. This CDR3 is 15 amino acids long. CDR3 nucleotides: TGCGCCAGCAGCTTGTTTACGGGCCAGGATCAGCCCCAGCATTTT. It specifies CASSLFTGQDQPQHF.

This sequence joins TRBV29-1 and TRBJ1-1, with TRBD1 matching 9 bases. Germline assignment: CDR1 SQVTM and CDR2 ANQGSEA. This CDR3 region has 12 residues. V shed 7 bases, J shed 4 bases, and the junction held 4 bases outside the gene matches. The CDR3 nucleotides are TGCAGCGCTGCACAGGGGGCCACTGAAGCTTTCTTT. Translated: CSAAQGATEAFF.

This clone was recorded a few times. This chain links TRBV30 with TRBJ2-7; D might be TRBD2 (5 bases). Trimming left V 4 bases short and J 4 bases short, with 23 bases between. The CDR3 has 16 residues. The germline CDR1 and CDR2 sequences are GTSNPN and SVGIG (reference sequence). The CDR3 nucleotides are TGTGCCTGGATTGCGGTTTGCCCGGGGAAATGGTACGAGCAGTACTTC. Amino acids: CAWIAVCPGKWYEQYF. Supplemented by reference TRBV30 and TRBJ2-7, the full variable domain reads SQTIHQWPATLVQPVGSPLSLECTVEGTSNPNLYWYRQAAGRGLQLLFYSVGIGQISSEVPQNLSASRPQDRQFILSSKKLLLSDSGFYLCAWIAVCPGKWYEQYFGPGTRLTVT.

The rearrangement links TRBV4-3 to TRBJ2-6, with TRBD1 matching 7 bases. Germline V gene sequence: CDR1 LGHNA, CDR2 YSLEER. The V segment lost 1 base and the J segment 2 bases; nucleotides outside the gene matches: 8. The CDR3 runs 18 residues. Here the CDR3 reads CASSQATNQGAGANVLTF. CDR3 nucleotides: TGCGCCAGCAGCCAAGCCACTAACCAGGGGGCTGGGGCCAACGTCCTGACTTTC.

V usage is TRBV19 and J usage is TRBJ2-5; 7 bases are shared with TRBD1. Germline trimming cut 3 bases from V and 3 bases from J; bases unmatched to any gene: 4. CDR3 length: 14 amino acids. From germline, CDR1 is LNHDA and CDR2 SQIVND (reference sequence). The CDR3 loop reads CASSMGQREETQYF. The CDR3 region has the DNA TGTGCCAGTAGTATGGGACAGCGAGAAGAGACCCAGTACTTC.

The rearrangement joins TRBV18 to TRBJ2-2, with a weak D call TRBD2 (7 bases). The germline gives CDR1 KGHSH, CDR2 LQKENI. The CDR3 consists of 16 residues. V gave up 3 bases and J gave up 0 bases, with 11 bases separating them. The CDR3 reads CASSPRGGANTGELFF. CDR3 coding DNA: TGTGCCAGCTCACCCCGCGGGGGCGCGAACACCGGGGAGCTGTTTTTT.

The rearrangement uses TRBV7-9 and TRBJ2-3, with unresolved D. Germline values: CDR1 SEHNR, CDR2 FQNEAQ (reference sequence). This CDR3 is built from 15 residues. The V end lost 7 bases, the J end lost 3 bases, and 17 bases lay between the germline ends. The CDR3 protein is CASTRGSVRTDTQYF. In DNA, the CDR3 is TGTGCCAGCACCCGCGGAAGTGTGAGGACAGATACGCAGTATTTT.

This sequence joins TRBV30 and TRBJ2-3; D gene uncertain. The CDR3 length is 14 residues. Looked up from germline, CDR1 is GTSNPN and CDR2 is SVGIG (reference sequence). The V gene lost 2 bases and the J gene lost 0 bases, with 9 bases spanning the gap. CDR3 sequence: CAWSRELSTDTQYF. CDR3 nucleotides: TGTGCCTGGAGTAGGGAACTAAGCACAGATACGCAGTATTTT.

The rearrangement uses TRBV28 and TRBJ1-4; 9 bases align to TRBD1. Germline lookup yields CDR1 MDHEN and CDR2 SYDVKM. V lost 6 bases, J lost 8 bases, and 7 bases stayed unmatched. This CDR3 has 14 residues. The CDR3 region has the DNA TGTGCCAGCAGGGGGGGACAGGGAGGAGAAAAACTGTTTTTT. It specifies CASRGGQGGEKLFF.

This clone was seen a handful of times. This rearrangement joins TRBV3-1 (or the pseudogene TRBV3-2) to TRBJ1-1; possibly TRBD1 for D (5 bases). The CDR3 has 23 residues. The germline V gene has CDR1 LGHDT and CDR2 YNNKEL (reference sequence). Deletions cut 0 bases from V and 0 bases from J, with 32 bases between. The CDR3 sequence: CASSQDRGRVGFGSSYMNTEAFF. The CDR3 DNA follows: TGTGCCAGCAGCCAAGATAGGGGCAGGGTGGGTTTTGGCAGTTCGTACATGAACACTGAAGCTTTCTTT.

CDR3 bases: TGCGCCAGCAGCTTGGAGCCAGTTGCTAACTATGGCTACACCTTC. Protein: CASSLEPVANYGYTF. The chain is built from TRBV5-1 and TRBJ1-2, with D hard to call. The CDR3 extends over 15 amino acids. V lost 0 bases, J lost 0 bases, and 9 bases lay in between. Germline CDR1 SGHRS, CDR2 YFSETQ.

The chain recombines TRBV24-1 with TRBJ1-4; 9 nucleotides align to TRBD1. The CDR3 totals 15 residues. Germline lookup yields CDR1 KGHDR and CDR2 SFDVKD. V shed 2 bases, J shed 7 bases, and the junction held 4 bases outside the gene matches. CDR3: CATSDSGQGGEKLFF. DNA for the CDR3: TGTGCCACCAGTGATTCGGGACAGGGAGGTGAAAAACTGTTTTTT.